The rows below give T cell receptor beta chains drawn from one sample of a study of T cell responses to AZD1222 COVID-19 vaccine. Some clones are missing from TCRdb's copy, which holds only in-frame ones; the method was immunoSEQ multiplex PCR. The table has around 70,000 clones, roughly 90% seen once. The input for sequencing was peripheral blood, taken on day 0 of AZD1222 vaccination. The receptors were gathered from an adult in good health. The CDR3 runs from the conserved cysteine through the conserved F or W. Fields, in order: CDR3 protein, V gene, CDR3 length, J gene.

CASSQDYATDTQYF TRBV14 14 TRBJ2-3
CAWRHNTGELFF TRBV30 12 TRBJ2-2
CASSPLTSGSSKNIQYF TRBV14 17 TRBJ2-4
CASSFIAGGSYEQYF TRBV28 15 TRBJ2-7
CASSPQAGAGEQFF TRBV7-2 14 TRBJ2-1
CASSGIGTDGYGYTF TRBV7-9 15 TRBJ1-2
CASRLLSAGANVLTF TRBV6-5 15 TRBJ2-6
CASSQDPSSGNNEQFF TRBV4-1 16 TRBJ2-1
CASTKGGTGQTYEQYF TRBV7-2 16 TRBJ2-7
CSAKTGTMSTDTQYF TRBV29-1 15 TRBJ2-3
CASSLGSHSNQPQHF TRBV28 15 TRBJ1-5
CASSQVSGLANEQFF TRBV4-1 15 TRBJ2-1
CASSEIPGKGYEQYF TRBV6-1 15 TRBJ2-7
CASRRTGGRRNTEAFF TRBV6-6 16 TRBJ1-1
CASSQERLAGGSSYNEQFF TRBV4-1 19 TRBJ2-1
CASSLGQGYNYGYTF TRBV3-1/TRBV3-2 15 TRBJ1-2
CASSMSRENLYEQYF TRBV19 15 TRBJ2-7
CASSPIQGADTEAFF TRBV18 15 TRBJ1-1
CASSSRTGGQPQHF TRBV7-2 14 TRBJ1-5
CASSVDGSGSGNNEQFF TRBV9 17 TRBJ2-1
CASTARETSSSYEQYF TRBV13 16 TRBJ2-7
CASSETSGPYNEQFF TRBV25-1 15 TRBJ2-1
CASSPRQDTTRGNTIYF TRBV18 17 TRBJ1-3
CASSLVDVRGEQFF TRBV7-6 14 TRBJ2-1
CSVSWRGGEQFF TRBV29-1 12 TRBJ2-1